This T cell receptor (beta chain) was sequenced in a study of radiotherapy plus CTLA-4 blockade in lung cancer. Study findings and constraints: Clones of tumor-derived TCRs expanded in blood after radiotherapy plus ipilimumab.

Clones were read by immunoSEQ multiplex PCR, and TCRdb kept only the in-frame ones, dropping some. Among roughly 98,000 clones listed, roughly 80% were seen once. This clone was recorded only once. Antigen unknown. The CDR3 spans 12 residues. From germline, CDR1 is SGHNT and CDR2 YENEEA. With 5 bases removed from V and 1 base from J, the gap between germline ends came to 4 bases. The sample consisted of peripheral blood, taken from a patient treated with radiotherapy plus ipilimumab. The rearrangement links TRBV11-3 to TRBJ2-3; D call uncertain. This TCR was sampled from a human donor with non-small cell lung cancer who had a partial response to radiotherapy plus ipilimumab. CDR3 protein: CASSPGTDTQYF. The CDR3 DNA reads as TGTGCCAGCAGCCCCGGCACAGATACGCAGTATTTT.